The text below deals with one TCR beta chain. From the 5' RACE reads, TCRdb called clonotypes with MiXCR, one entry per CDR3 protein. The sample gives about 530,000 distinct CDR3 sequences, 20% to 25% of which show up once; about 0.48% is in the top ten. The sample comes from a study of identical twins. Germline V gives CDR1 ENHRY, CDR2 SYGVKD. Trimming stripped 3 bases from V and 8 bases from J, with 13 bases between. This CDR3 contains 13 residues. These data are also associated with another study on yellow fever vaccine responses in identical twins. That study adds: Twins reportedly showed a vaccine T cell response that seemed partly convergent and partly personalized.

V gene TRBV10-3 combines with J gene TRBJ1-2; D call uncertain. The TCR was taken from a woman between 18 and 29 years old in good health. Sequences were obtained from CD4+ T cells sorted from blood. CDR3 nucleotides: TGTGCCATCAGTGAACGTACAGTGGACGGCTACACCTTC. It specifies CAISERTVDGYTF.